Below, 31 T cell receptor beta chains from the same sample are listed, as sequenced in a study of OX40 agonist ivuxolimab in advanced cancers. Sequencing used immunoSEQ multiplex PCR; TCRdb keeps in-frame clones, though not all of them. The table has around 25,000 clones, 81% seen once; the top ten hold about 25%. Sequenced material: CD4+ or CD8+ T cells sorted from blood, taken in a trial of the OX40 agonist ivuxolimab. The receptors were sampled from an adult with an advanced solid tumor such as melanoma, head and neck, liver or kidney cancer.

Comments on this clone: At the DNA level, this CDR3 is encoded by other sequences in the same sample as well. This chain joins TRBV11-2 and TRBJ2-7; no reliable D call. The CDR3 loop spans 13 amino acids. Germline CDR1 is SGHAT and CDR2 is FQNNGV. Between the trimmed V and J ends, which lost 3 bases and 2 bases, there was a span of 8 bases. Here the CDR3 DNA reads TGTGCCAGCAGCTTGGGCAGGACCTACGAGCAGTACTTC. Its translation is CASSLGRTYEQYF.

This clone was seen more than once but under ten times. CDR3 loop: CASSAGTGGQGYTF. DNA of the CDR3: TGTGCCAGCAGCGCCGGGACAGGGGGCCAGGGCTACACCTTC. This rearrangement joins TRBV7-3 to TRBJ1-2, with 12 bases fitting TRBD1. The germline V gene encodes CDR1 SGHTA and CDR2 FQGTGA. V trimming: 5 bases; J trimming: 8 bases; junction bases outside the gene matches: 6. This CDR3 region has 14 residues.

This chain connects TRBV9 to TRBJ2-1; maybe TRBD1 (6 bases). Germline V lookup: CDR1 SGDLS, CDR2 YYNGEE. V was trimmed by 4 bases and J by 0 bases, leaving 17 bases between them. This CDR3 spans 17 amino acids. CDR3 region: CASSFPRGPTSYNEQFF. In DNA, the CDR3 is TGTGCCAGCAGCTTCCCCAGGGGCCCAACCTCCTACAATGAGCAGTTCTTC.

The chain combines TRBV9 with TRBJ2-1; perhaps TRBD2 as D (5 bases). From germline, CDR1 is SGDLS and CDR2 YYNGEE. This CDR3 region has 15 residues. Trimming removed 2 bases at V and 2 bases at J, with 11 bases between. The CDR3 spells CASSVDGVTYNEQFF. Written as DNA, the CDR3 is TGTGCCAGCAGCGTGGACGGGGTCACCTACAATGAGCAGTTCTTC.

Only one count was recorded for this clone. V usage is TRBV30 and J usage is TRBJ2-5; D remains ambiguous. The CDR3 totals 12 residues. From germline, CDR1 is GTSNPN and CDR2 SVGIG (reference sequence). The V and J ends lost 1 base and 5 bases respectively, with 8 bases between them. The CDR3 DNA reads as TGTGCCTGGAGTGATGGGCGGGAGACCCAGTACTTC. Translating it yields CAWSDGRETQYF. The full variable domain, completed using reference TRBV30 and TRBJ2-5, is SQTIHQWPATLVQPVGSPLSLECTVEGTSNPNLYWYRQAAGRGLQLLFYSVGIGQISSEVPQNLSASRPQDRQFILSSKKLLLSDSGFYLCAWSDGRETQYFGPGTRLLVL.

This chain uses TRBV7-6 with TRBJ2-3; D not certain. The CDR3 loop spans 16 amino acids. Germline V gives CDR1 SGHVS, CDR2 FNYEAQ. V was cut by 5 bases and J by 3 bases, with 18 bases left in between. CDR3 protein: CASSLSPIQGTDTQYF. The CDR3 DNA follows: TGTGCCAGCAGCCTTTCCCCGATACAAGGGACAGATACGCAGTATTTT.

V usage is TRBV5-8 and J usage is TRBJ1-1; the D gene is possibly TRBD1 (5 bases). The germline V and J ends were trimmed by 1 base and 1 base, with 8 bases remaining between them. The germline gives CDR1 SGHTS, CDR2 YDEGEE. The CDR3 totals 14 residues. The CDR3 bases are TGTGCCAGCAGCTTGTTGGGGCCGAACACTGAAGCTTTCTTT. This encodes CASSLLGPNTEAFF.

This rearrangement joins TRBV7-4 to TRBJ2-2, with D possibly matching TRBD2 (6 bases). The CDR3 extends over 15 amino acids. The V end was cut by 4 bases, the J end by 3 bases, with 12 bases between. Per the germline V gene, CDR1 is SGHVT and CDR2 is SQSDAQ. CDR3 DNA: TGTGCCAGCAGCTCCGTAGCGGTTCACACCGGGGAGCTGTTTTTT. Protein product: CASSSVAVHTGELFF.

This clone was detected a few times. J is TRBJ2-5 and V is TRBV4-2; possibly TRBD2 for D (5 bases). V lost 1 base and J 7 bases, leaving 13 bases between the germline ends. The CDR3 contains 14 residues. Germline CDR1 is LGHNA and CDR2 is YNFKEQ. The DNA for the CDR3 is TGTGCCAGCAGCCAAGGCGGAGGAGGCGGGACCCAGTACTTC. Its protein is CASSQGGGGGTQYF.

The chain has TRBV27 and TRBJ1-5, with 9 bases that match TRBD1. There are 15 residues in the CDR3. From germline, CDR1 is MNHEY and CDR2 SMNVEV (reference sequence). V shed 5 bases, J shed 4 bases, and the junction held 6 bases outside the gene matches. The CDR3 nucleotides are TGTGCCAGCAGTACCGGGACAGGGAGGAATCAGCCCCAGCATTTT. Translated: CASSTGTGRNQPQHF.

This rearrangement joins TRBV27 to TRBJ2-5, with 8 bases matching TRBD1. With V trimmed by 7 bases and J by 4 bases, 2 bases remained unmatched. Germline CDR1 is MNHEY and CDR2 is SMNVEV (reference sequence). CDR3 length equals 12 residues. CDR3 sequence reads: CASTTGGETQYF. CDR3 nucleotide sequence: TGTGCCAGCACAACAGGGGGAGAGACCCAGTACTTC.

The chain joins TRBV11-2 to TRBJ1-1; D uncertain. Looked up from germline, CDR1 is SGHAT and CDR2 is FQNNGV. V shed 5 bases and J shed 2 bases, with 6 bases lying between them. The CDR3 contains 12 residues. CDR3 sequence (DNA): TGTGCCAGCAGCGTTTCTAACACTGAAGCTTTCTTT. This sequence encodes CASSVSNTEAFF.

In its sample, this clone was seen a few times. V gene TRBV7-8 combines with J gene TRBJ2-5, with a weak D call TRBD1 (5 bases). CDR3 length equals 15 residues. Germline V gives CDR1 SGHVS, CDR2 FQNEAQ. V lost 2 bases, J lost 2 bases, and 12 bases lay in between. CDR3 sequence reads: CASSLSRGKQETQYF. Written as DNA, the CDR3 is TGTGCCAGCAGCTTATCAAGGGGTAAACAAGAGACCCAGTACTTC.

This clone has just one count. The CDR3 loop reads CASSLGQGLAEAFF. The CDR3, as DNA: TGTGCCAGCAGCCTGGGACAGGGTTTAGCTGAAGCTTTCTTT. The chain employs TRBV6-5 and TRBJ1-1; 9 nucleotides agree with TRBD1. V was clipped by 6 bases and J by 6 bases; unmatched bases: 8. The CDR3 loop spans 14 amino acids. The germline V gene has CDR1 MNHEY and CDR2 SVGAGI.

The chain employs TRBV19 and TRBJ1-1, with D perhaps TRBD1 (5 bases). Germline V gives CDR1 LNHDA, CDR2 SQIVND (reference sequence). This CDR3 comprises 14 residues. The ends were cut back, 1 base at V and 6 bases at J, with 12 bases in the middle. The CDR3 DNA sequence: TGTGCCAGTAGTATAGCGGGGGGTTGGGCTGAAGCTTTCTTT. Protein product: CASSIAGGWAEAFF.

This clone has a handful of counts. The V and J genes are TRBV6-1 and TRBJ2-4; D is unresolved. In germline, CDR1 is MNHNS, CDR2 SASEGT. The length of the CDR3 is 14 residues. V was pared by 2 bases and J by 5 bases, with 10 bases between. The CDR3, as DNA: TGTGCCAGCAGTGAACTAGGTTTCGAAAACATTCAGTACTTC. Its translation: CASSELGFENIQYF.

The chain recombines TRBV19 with TRBJ1-1; no clear D. This CDR3 spans 13 amino acids. Germline loops: CDR1 LNHDA, CDR2 SQIVND (reference sequence). Trimming took off 4 bases at V and 0 bases at J, with 6 bases between the two ends. Here the CDR3 reads CASSRGLNTEAFF. The CDR3 region has the DNA TGTGCCAGTAGTAGGGGTTTGAACACTGAAGCTTTCTTT.

CDR3 sequence (DNA): TGTGCCAGCACCACCGGGACTAGCGGGGACCACGAGCAGTACTTC. Protein sequence: CASTTGTSGDHEQYF. The chain recombines TRBV27 with TRBJ2-7, with TRBD2 matching over 13 bases. Germline CDR1 reads MNHEY; CDR2 reads SMNVEV (reference sequence). The CDR3 consists of 15 residues. Trimming at V came to 7 bases and at J to 5 bases, leaving 8 bases not matched to a gene.

The chain employs TRBV27 and TRBJ2-3; 8 positions match TRBD2. Germline values: CDR1 MNHEY, CDR2 SMNVEV (reference sequence). The CDR3 is 15 residues long. V lost 5 bases to trimming and J lost 4 bases; unmatched junction nucleotides: 8. DNA for the CDR3: TGTGCCAGCAGTGAACGGACTAGCCTGGCAGATACGCAGTATTTT. This encodes CASSERTSLADTQYF.

The chain links TRBV25-1 to TRBJ2-1, with 10 nucleotides matching TRBD1. The V gene's germline CDR1 is MGHDK and CDR2 SYGVNS. This CDR3 is built from 14 residues. The V and J ends lost 8 bases and 9 bases, in that order; junction bases with no gene match: 10. CDR3: CASGGTGEYTEQFF. CDR3 coding DNA: TGTGCCAGCGGGGGGACAGGGGAATATACTGAGCAGTTCTTC.

This sequence joins TRBV9 and TRBJ1-3; tentatively, D is TRBD1 (6 bases). Germline CDR1 SGDLS, CDR2 YYNGEE. The CDR3 length is 14 residues. V was trimmed by 0 bases and J by 4 bases, leaving 8 bases between them. CDR3 DNA: TGTGCCAGCAGCGTAGCTGGACAGGGAAACACCATATATTTT. Its protein is CASSVAGQGNTIYF.

The chain's CDR3 is CASSLVGSDEQYF. In DNA form, the CDR3 reads TGTGCCAGCAGCTTAGTCGGGAGCGACGAGCAGTACTTC. The rearrangement uses TRBV7-6 and TRBJ2-7; D perhaps matches TRBD2 (6 bases). CDR1 and CDR2 from the germline V gene are SGHVS and FNYEAQ. Trimming stripped 1 base from V and 5 bases from J, with 9 bases between. The CDR3 runs to 13 residues.

The chain employs TRBV23-1 and TRBJ2-7, with 7 bases lining up with TRBD1. TRBV23-1 is treated as an ORF (open reading frame) with a function not yet certain. The trim removed 2 bases at V and 2 bases at J, leaving 15 bases unmatched. The length of the CDR3 is 18 residues. Here the CDR3 reads CASSQISIRTGIPYEQYF. In DNA form, the CDR3 reads TGCGCCAGCAGTCAAATTAGTATAAGGACAGGCATCCCCTACGAGCAGTACTTC.

This chain links TRBV5-1 with TRBJ2-7; D is unresolved. V shed 0 bases and J shed 6 bases, with 4 bases lying between them. Germline V gene sequence: CDR1 SGHRS, CDR2 YFSETQ. The CDR3 sequence is 11 residues long. In nucleotides, the CDR3 is TGCGCCAGCAGCTTGGAGGCCGAGCAGTACTTC. Translation gives CASSLEAEQYF.

The CDR3 nucleotides are TGTGCCAGCAGTTTATCACTAACCGTTGAGCAGTTCTTC. It codes for CASSLSLTVEQFF. This sequence joins TRBV28 and TRBJ2-1; D call uncertain. V lost 1 base and J lost 9, with 10 bases in between. Germline loops: CDR1 MDHEN, CDR2 SYDVKM. The CDR3 covers 13 residues.

The table lists this clone with a few counts. This rearrangement joins TRBV11-1 to TRBJ2-7; TRBD1 or TRBD2 may be the D gene (5 bases each). Germline V gene sequence: CDR1 SGHAT, CDR2 FQDESV (reference sequence). Trimming left V 5 bases short and J 6 bases short, with 14 bases between. The CDR3 has 13 amino acids. CDR3 region: CASSPPEGSEQYF. Written as DNA, the CDR3 is TGTGCCAGCAGCCCCCCCGAGGGGTCCGAGCAGTACTTC.

The chain has TRBV9 and TRBJ2-1, with 10 bases identical to TRBD2. With V trimmed by 2 bases and J by 15 bases, 5 bases remained unmatched. The CDR3 length is 12 residues. CDR1 is SGDLS, CDR2 YYNGEE, per germline. The CDR3 nucleotides read TGTGCCAGCAGCGTTAGCGGGAGGTCTCTGTTCTTC. Translating it yields CASSVSGRSLFF.

CDR3 sequence (DNA): TGTGCCAGCAGTTTAGTGGGAGGTCCGCAGCCCCAGCATTTT. Translation gives CASSLVGGPQPQHF. The chain has TRBV27 and TRBJ1-5; D remains unclear. The CDR3 spans 14 residues. CDR1 is MNHEY and CDR2 is SMNVEV in the germline V gene (reference sequence). V was trimmed by 2 bases and J by 7 bases, leaving 12 bases between them.

V is TRBV7-9 and J is TRBJ2-1; 8 bases agree with TRBD2. With V trimmed by 0 bases and J by 2 bases, 3 bases remained unmatched. Per the germline V gene, CDR1 is SEHNR and CDR2 is FQNEAQ (reference sequence). CDR3 length: 16 residues. The CDR3 sequence: CASSLASGSPYNEQFF. CDR3 in DNA: TGTGCCAGCAGCTTAGCGAGCGGGAGTCCCTACAATGAGCAGTTCTTC. Combining the CDR3 with reference TRBV7-9 and TRBJ2-1 gives the whole variable domain DTGVSQNPRHKITKRGQNVTFRCDPISEHNRLYWYRQTLGQGPEFLTYFQNEAQLEKSRLLSDRFSAERPKGSFSTLEIQRTEQGDSAMYLCASSLASGSPYNEQFFGPGTRLTVL.

This rearrangement joins TRBV9 to TRBJ2-3, with 11 bases aligning to TRBD2. The CDR3 loop spans 17 amino acids. The ends lost 3 bases at V and 2 bases at J; junction bases unmatched: 8. Germline V gene data show CDR1 as SGDLS and CDR2 as YYNGEE. The CDR3 is CASSGKSSGRSTDTQYF. The CDR3 bases are TGTGCCAGCAGCGGAAAGTCTAGCGGGAGGTCCACAGATACGCAGTATTTT.

The chain carries TRBV15 and TRBJ2-2; D is uncertain. Germline V gene lookup returns CDR1 LNHNV and CDR2 YYDKDF (reference sequence). CDR3 length: 11 residues. V lost 4 bases, J lost 7 bases, and 4 bases lay in between. CDR3 nucleotide sequence: TGTGCCACCAGCAAGGACGGGGAGCTGTTTTTT. Translated: CATSKDGELFF.